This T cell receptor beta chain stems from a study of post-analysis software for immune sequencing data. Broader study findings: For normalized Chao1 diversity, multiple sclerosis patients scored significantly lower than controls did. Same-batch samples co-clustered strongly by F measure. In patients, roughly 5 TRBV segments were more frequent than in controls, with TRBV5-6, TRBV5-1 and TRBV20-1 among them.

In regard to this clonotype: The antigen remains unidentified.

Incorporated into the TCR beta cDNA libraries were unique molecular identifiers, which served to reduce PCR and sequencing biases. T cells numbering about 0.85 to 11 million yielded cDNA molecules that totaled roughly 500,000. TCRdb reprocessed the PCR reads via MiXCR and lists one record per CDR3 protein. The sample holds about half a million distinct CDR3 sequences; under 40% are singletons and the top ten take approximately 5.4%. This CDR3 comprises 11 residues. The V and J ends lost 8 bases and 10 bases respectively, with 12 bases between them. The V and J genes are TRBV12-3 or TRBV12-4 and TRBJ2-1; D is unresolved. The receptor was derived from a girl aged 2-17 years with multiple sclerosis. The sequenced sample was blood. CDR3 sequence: CASGVKREQFF. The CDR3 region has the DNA TGTGCCAGCGGGGTCAAGAGGGAGCAGTTCTTC.